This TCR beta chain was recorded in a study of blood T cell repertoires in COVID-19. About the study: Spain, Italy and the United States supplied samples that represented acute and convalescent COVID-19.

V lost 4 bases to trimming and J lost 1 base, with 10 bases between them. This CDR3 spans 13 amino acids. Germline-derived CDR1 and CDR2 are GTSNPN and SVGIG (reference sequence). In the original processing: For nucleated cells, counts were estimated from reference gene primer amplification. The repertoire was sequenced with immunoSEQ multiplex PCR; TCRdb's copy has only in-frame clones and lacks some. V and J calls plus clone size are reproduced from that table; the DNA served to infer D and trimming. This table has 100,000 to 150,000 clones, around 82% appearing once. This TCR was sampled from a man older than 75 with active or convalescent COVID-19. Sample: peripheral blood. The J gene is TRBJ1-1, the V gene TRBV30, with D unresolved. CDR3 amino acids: CAWTPGWNTEAFF. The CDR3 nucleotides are TGTGCCTGGACACCCGGGTGGAACACTGAAGCTTTCTTT.